These 8 T cell receptor beta chains were sequenced from one sample in a study of cytomegalovirus exposure and HLA in healthy donors. Sequenced by immunoSEQ multiplex PCR; TCRdb stores in-frame clones only, minus some. The sample carries under 150,000 clones, around 90% recorded once. Sequenced input: PBMCs. Receptor source: a man aged 18 to 29 in good health and CMV-seropositive.

This chain connects TRBV5-4 to TRBJ2-3, with 12 bases lining up with TRBD2. The length of the CDR3 is 15 residues. Unmatched junction bases numbered 1, after V lost 4 bases and J lost 1 base. The germline V gene has CDR1 SGHNT and CDR2 YYREEE (reference sequence). The CDR3 spells CASSLAGGRTDTQYF. CDR3 bases: TGTGCCAGCAGCCTAGCGGGAGGGCGCACAGATACGCAGTATTTT.

The chain recombines TRBV10-3 with TRBJ2-3, with 9 positions matching TRBD1. The germline CDR1 and CDR2 sequences are ENHRY and SYGVKD. J gave up 4 bases and V 3 bases, and 5 bases lay outside the gene matches. CDR3 length: 15 amino acids. CDR3 nucleotide sequence: TGTGCCATCAGTGATCGACAGGGGGGGCCAGATACGCAGTATTTT. Translation: CAISDRQGGPDTQYF.

The rearrangement links TRBV5-1 to TRBJ2-7; 15 bases agree with TRBD2. The CDR3 length is 18 residues. The ends lost 1 base at V and 3 bases at J; junction bases unmatched: 8. Germline lookup yields CDR1 SGHRS and CDR2 YFSETQ. CDR3 sequence: CASSLYGLAGGRIYEQYF. DNA of the CDR3: TGCGCCAGCAGCTTGTATGGACTAGCGGGAGGGCGTATCTACGAGCAGTACTTC.

The J gene is TRBJ2-4, the V gene TRBV2; 14 bases agree with TRBD2. V gave up 6 bases and J gave up 8 bases; unmatched junction bases: 15. The CDR3 consists of 18 residues. Germline lookup yields CDR1 SNHLY and CDR2 FYNNEI. DNA for the CDR3: TGTGCCAGCAGGGAGGGACTAGCGGGAGTCGGAGGTGGGGACATTCAGTACTTC. It translates to CASREGLAGVGGGDIQYF.

The gene calls are TRBV27 and TRBJ2-7, with 7 bases fitting TRBD1. From germline, CDR1 is MNHEY and CDR2 SMNVEV (reference sequence). The length of the CDR3 is 13 residues. V lost 5 bases, J lost 5 bases, and 6 bases stayed unmatched. The CDR3: CASSRTGGNEQYF. Here the CDR3 DNA reads TGTGCCAGCAGTAGGACAGGTGGTAACGAGCAGTACTTC.

The chain combines TRBV5-1 with TRBJ2-2; D uncertain. The CDR3 has 14 residues. Germline lookup yields CDR1 SGHRS and CDR2 YFSETQ. V was shortened by 4 bases and J by 4 bases, with 11 bases between the two germline ends. In DNA form, the CDR3 reads TGCGCCAGCAGCCTCACAGTTAGCACCGGGGAGCTGTTTTTT. It translates to CASSLTVSTGELFF.

The chain carries TRBV7-8 and TRBJ2-5; 7 bases fit TRBD1. V dropped 4 bases and J dropped 2; count of bases not matched to a gene: 7. The CDR3 loop spans 15 amino acids. From germline, CDR1 is SGHVS and CDR2 FQNEAQ. Written as DNA, the CDR3 is TGTGCCAGCAGCTCCAATACAGGGGTTCAAGAGACCCAGTACTTC. This encodes CASSSNTGVQETQYF. The variable domain in full, completed from reference TRBV7-8 and TRBJ2-5, reads GAGVSQSPRYKVAKRGQDVALRCDPISGHVSLFWYQQALGQGPEFLTYFQNEAQLDKSGLPSDRFFAERPEGSVSTLKIQRTQQEDSAVYLCASSSNTGVQETQYFGPGTRLLVL.

The rearrangement links TRBV19 to TRBJ1-2; D is possibly TRBD1 (6 bases). The germline V gene has CDR1 LNHDA and CDR2 SQIVND (reference sequence). V was cut by 3 bases and J by 5 bases, with 13 bases left in between. This CDR3 is 14 amino acids long. CDR3 nucleotides: TGTGCCAGTAGTATTGGGGGCAGGGGTTATGGCTACACCTTC. Its protein product is CASSIGGRGYGYTF.